The entry below gives a single T cell receptor (beta chain) sequence along with its context. The sample belongs to a study of T cell clones after liver transplantation. Study-wide context: TCRbeta sequencing after a pre-transplant mixed lymphocyte reaction identified graft-donor-reactive clones, later tracked in post-transplant blood.

Germline values: CDR1 MDHEN, CDR2 SYDVKM. This CDR3 is built from 14 residues. The trim removed 4 bases at V and 5 bases at J, leaving 5 bases unmatched. Sequenced by immunoSEQ multiplex PCR; TCRdb stores in-frame clones only, minus some. The sample has tens of thousands of clones; around four fifths are singletons. Unstimulated PBMCs were sorted into CD3+CD4+ and CD3+CD8+ populations. The TCR sequence derives from a human patient who received a liver transplant. Some T cells may have come from the graft donor. The chain is built from TRBV28 and TRBJ2-5; the match to TRBD2 covers 9 bases. The material was CD4+ T cells from blood, obtained 45 to 46 months after liver transplant. In DNA form, the CDR3 reads TGTGCCAGCAGTTGGACTAGCGAGGGGGAGACCCAGTACTTC. As protein: CASSWTSEGETQYF.